A single sample is the source of the 10 T cell receptor beta chains below, sequenced in a study of cytomegalovirus exposure and HLA in healthy donors. The PCR employed 60 Vbeta primers together with 13 Jbeta primers. Sequencing used immunoSEQ multiplex PCR; TCRdb keeps in-frame clones, though not all of them. Here the sample spans about 130,000 clones, roughly 68% being singletons. The material sequenced was PBMCs. These receptors were collected from a woman aged 50 to 60 in good health and CMV-seropositive.

This clone was seen only once. The CDR3 sequence: CASSSTVLQETQYF. The CDR3 nucleotides read TGCGCCAGCAGCTCCACAGTTCTACAAGAGACCCAGTACTTC. The chain links TRBV5-1 to TRBJ2-5; D not certain. CDR3 size: 14 residues. The V end was cut by 3 bases, the J end by 2 bases, with 11 bases between. Germline values: CDR1 SGHRS, CDR2 YFSETQ.

This chain joins TRBV18 and TRBJ2-7, with D perhaps matching TRBD2 (5 bases). Trimming took off 3 bases at V and 5 bases at J, with 17 bases between the two ends. Germline V gives CDR1 KGHSH, CDR2 LQKENI. The CDR3 runs 15 residues. The DNA of the CDR3 is TGTGCCAGCTCACCTCTCAGAGGGTCAACAAACGAGCAGTACTTC. Translating it yields CASSPLRGSTNEQYF. The whole variable domain, remainder taken from reference TRBV18 and TRBJ2-7, is NAGVMQNPRHLVRRRGQEARLRCSPMKGHSHVYWYRQLPEEGLKFMVYLQKENIIDESGMPKERFSAEFPKEGPSILRIQQVVRGDSAAYFCASSPLRGSTNEQYFGPGTRLTVT.

This chain links TRBV18 with TRBJ1-2; D possibly corresponds to TRBD1 (5 bases). This CDR3 has 14 amino acids. Deletions cut 2 bases from V and 6 bases from J, with 13 bases between. Germline V gives CDR1 KGHSH, CDR2 LQKENI. The CDR3 coding sequence is TGTGCCAGCTCACCAAATCGGGGGGACGATGGCTACACCTTC. Translating gives CASSPNRGDDGYTF.

V is TRBV6-1 and J is TRBJ2-7; 8 bases are a match to TRBD1. V dropped 5 bases and J dropped 2; count of bases not matched to a gene: 5. CDR3 size: 14 residues. The germline V gene has CDR1 MNHNS and CDR2 SASEGT. The CDR3 DNA reads TGTGCCAGCAGTACGGGACAGGCAACCTACGAGCAGTACTTC. Residues: CASSTGQATYEQYF.

The chain is built from TRBV7-9 and TRBJ1-5, with TRBD1 matching 10 bases. The trim removed 4 bases at V and 2 bases at J, leaving 2 bases unmatched. Germline loops: CDR1 SEHNR, CDR2 FQNEAQ (reference sequence). This CDR3 spans 15 amino acids. The CDR3 loop reads CASSSGTGGNQPQHF. The CDR3 coding sequence is TGTGCCAGCAGCTCCGGGACAGGGGGCAATCAGCCCCAGCATTTT.

The chain links TRBV7-9 to TRBJ2-3; TRBD2 is a possible D gene (5 bases). The V end lost 5 bases, the J end lost 0 bases, and 12 bases lay between the germline ends. This CDR3 has 15 residues. Germline values: CDR1 SEHNR, CDR2 FQNEAQ (reference sequence). In DNA form, the CDR3 reads TGTGCCAGCAGCCCCCCCCCGGGGAGCACAGATACGCAGTATTTT. Residues: CASSPPPGSTDTQYF.

This chain joins TRBV2 and TRBJ2-5; D gene unclear. The end of the DNA aligns better with TRBJ2-7, so the J call may be wrong. Looked up from germline, CDR1 is SNHLY and CDR2 is FYNNEI. The CDR3 covers 14 residues. CDR3 sequence reads: CATLREADSYEQYF. DNA of the CDR3: TGTGCCACCTTAAGAGAGGCGGACTCCTACGAGCAGTACTTC.

The rearrangement joins TRBV5-4 to TRBJ2-3; D ambiguous. The CDR3 contains 11 residues. Deletions cut 4 bases from V and 9 bases from J, with 9 bases between. Germline V gene lookup returns CDR1 SGHNT and CDR2 YYREEE (reference sequence). CDR3 bases: TGTGCCAGCAGCGGCTTCGGGACGCAGTATTTT. It translates to CASSGFGTQYF.

This chain links TRBV7-6 with TRBJ2-1; TRBD1 might be the D (5 bases). V lost 0 bases, J lost 9 bases, and 12 bases lay in between. In germline, CDR1 is SGHVS, CDR2 FNYEAQ. The CDR3 totals 14 residues. The CDR3 is CASSLAPRDGEQFF. The CDR3 DNA is TGTGCCAGCAGCTTAGCCCCCAGGGATGGTGAGCAGTTCTTC.

A few counts support this clone. J is TRBJ2-5 and V is TRBV4-1; TRBD1 might be the D (7 bases). The CDR3 sequence is 16 residues long. CDR1 and CDR2 (germline): MGHRA, YSYEKL. Trimming pared 4 bases from V and 1 base from J, leaving 16 bases between. The CDR3 nucleotides read TGCGCCAGCAGCCCACGACAGGGAGGTCGCCAAGAGACCCAGTACTTC. It codes for CASSPRQGGRQETQYF.